This T cell receptor beta chain was profiled in a study of monozygotic twins with inflammatory bowel disease. Study-wide results and caveats: Discordant twins showed the same repertoire similarity as concordant twins, possibly from limited power. Fewer shared clonotypes with others were found in IBD patients than in healthy twins, especially with disease activity.

Comments on this clonotype: Its antigen is undetermined.

The authors isolated total RNA from whole blood without sorting T cells. TCRdb reanalyzed the 5' RACE reads, giving one entry per CDR3 protein sequence and no DNA. In all, the sample yields about 300,000 distinct CDR3 sequences. The CDR3 runs 14 residues. The sample comprised blood. The J gene is TRBJ1-1, the V gene TRBV12-3 or TRBV12-4. The TCR comes from a human donor with ulcerative colitis or Crohn's disease, or a healthy co-twin of an affected twin (not recorded which). CDR3 region: CASSFVGRRAEAFF.